This T cell receptor beta chain was identified during a study of blood T cell repertoires in COVID-19. About the study: The origin of the acute and convalescent COVID-19 samples was the United States, Italy and Spain. The cDNA or gDNA used as material had been derived from T cells, B-cell-depleted T cells, or PBMCs.

Original processing notes: Amplification with reference gene primers provided the estimates of nucleated cell counts. Data came from immunoSEQ multiplex PCR; TCRdb stores just in-frame clones and leaves some out. V and J calls plus clone size are reproduced from that table; the DNA served to infer D and trimming. The sample holds over 150,000 clones, approximately 91% seen once. The germline CDR1 and CDR2 sequences are SSHAT and FNYEAQ (reference sequence). This CDR3 spans 15 amino acids. Comment on this clone: One end of the junction does not line up with germline, which may come from a read error.

Input material: peripheral blood. The clonotype comes from a man aged 25 to 45 with acute or convalescent COVID-19. This chain uses TRBV7-7 with TRBJ2-3, with 9 bases that match TRBD2. The CDR3 here is CASSLASGTKDTQYF. The CDR3 bases are TGTGCTAGCAGCTTAGCTAGCGGGACAAAAGATACGCAGTATTTT.